The 30 T cell receptor beta chains presented below share a single source sample, sequenced in a study of shared clonotypes between healthy human individuals. Sequenced by immunoSEQ multiplex PCR; TCRdb stores in-frame clones only, minus some. Here the sample spans roughly 2 million clones, roughly 94% being singletons. Sequencing was performed on naive CD4+ T cells sorted from blood. Subset reported: CD45RA+ positively selected. The receptors come from a man in his late teens or twenties in good health.

CDR3 coding DNA: TGTGCCAGCAGTTACATGGGGGATACCTATAATTCACCCCTCCACTTT. As protein: CASSYMGDTYNSPLHF. The V and J genes are TRBV6-5 and TRBJ1-6; D possibly corresponds to TRBD1 (5 bases). Germline V CDR1 and CDR2: MNHEY, SVGAGI. The CDR3 spans 16 residues. The germline V and J ends were trimmed by 2 bases and 2 bases, with 10 bases remaining between them.

The chain employs TRBV19 and TRBJ1-6; D is uncertain. Trimming stripped 9 bases from V and 7 bases from J, with 13 bases between. CDR1 is LNHDA, CDR2 SQIVND, per germline (reference sequence). CDR3 size: 13 residues. CDR3 coding DNA: TGTGCCAGCAAGGGATTTTTAAATTCACCCCTCCACTTT. This codes for CASKGFLNSPLHF.

The CDR3 loop is CAWADPSSGNTIYF. CDR3 nucleotides: TGTGCCTGGGCCGACCCGAGCTCTGGAAACACCATATATTTT. The V gene is TRBV30, the J gene TRBJ1-3; D is undetermined. This CDR3 is built from 14 residues. Germline V lookup: CDR1 GTSNPN, CDR2 SVGIG (reference sequence). V lost 5 bases, J lost 0 bases, and 11 bases lay in between.

The chain carries TRBV14 and TRBJ1-3; perhaps TRBD1 as D (5 bases). Between the trimmed V and J ends, which lost 4 bases and 4 bases, there was a span of 8 bases. In germline, CDR1 is SGHDN, CDR2 FVKESK. This CDR3 is built from 13 residues. The CDR3 bases are TGTGCCAGCAGCCTCCAGGGAGGAAACACCATATATTTT. It specifies CASSLQGGNTIYF.

The chain combines TRBV6-5 with TRBJ2-1; 8 bases align to TRBD1. V dropped 6 bases and J dropped 4; count of bases not matched to a gene: 8. Germline CDR1 reads MNHEY; CDR2 reads SVGAGI. The CDR3 totals 15 residues. The CDR3 reads CASSMTGDWYNEQFF. The CDR3 DNA is TGTGCCAGCAGCATGACAGGGGACTGGTACAATGAGCAGTTCTTC.

The chain couples TRBV5-1 to TRBJ2-2, with TRBD1 as a possible D gene (6 bases). The V end lost 4 bases, the J end lost 5 bases, and 21 bases lay between the germline ends. Germline V gene sequence: CDR1 SGHRS, CDR2 YFSETQ. The CDR3 has 17 residues. CDR3 sequence: CASSPRGRFSGTGELFF. The DNA of the CDR3 is TGCGCCAGCAGCCCCAGGGGCCGGTTCTCGGGGACCGGGGAGCTGTTTTTT.

This chain connects TRBV6-5 to TRBJ1-4; TRBD1 might be the D (6 bases). Trimming took 4 bases from V and 4 from J, leaving 10 bases between them. The length of the CDR3 is 14 residues. Germline CDR1 and CDR2: MNHEY and SVGAGI. The CDR3 protein is CASSLTGINEKLFF. Here the CDR3 DNA reads TGTGCCAGCAGTTTAACAGGGATTAATGAAAAACTGTTTTTT.

The chain combines TRBV5-1 with TRBJ2-5; 7 bases align to TRBD1. The ends lost 2 bases at V and 2 bases at J; junction bases unmatched: 6. Germline CDR1 SGHRS, CDR2 YFSETQ. The CDR3 totals 15 residues. CDR3 coding DNA: TGCGCCAGCAGCTTACAGGGGTTAGGGCAAGAGACCCAGTACTTC. This gives the protein CASSLQGLGQETQYF.

CDR3 bases: TGTGCCAGCAGTGACGGACGGTTCTATGGCTACACCTTC. Residues: CASSDGRFYGYTF. The chain employs TRBV6-1 and TRBJ1-2; D gene ambiguous. The CDR3 is made up of 13 amino acids. Per the germline V gene, CDR1 is MNHNS and CDR2 is SASEGT. V was shortened by 3 bases and J by 4 bases, with 9 bases between the two germline ends.

This clone was observed once. The genes are TRBV7-2 and TRBJ1-1; D may be TRBD1 (5 bases). This CDR3 comprises 12 residues. V was cut by 6 bases and J by 9 bases, with 14 bases left in between. Germline V gene data show CDR1 as SGHTA and CDR2 as FQGNSA. The CDR3 DNA reads TGTGCCAGCAGTGTTCAAGGGGCGCAAGCTTTCTTT. Encoded protein: CASSVQGAQAFF.

The rearrangement uses TRBV11-2 and TRBJ2-7; D is uncertain. This CDR3 is built from 14 residues. Germline V gene lookup returns CDR1 SGHAT and CDR2 FQNNGV. V shed 5 bases and J shed 6 bases, with 17 bases lying between them. Here the CDR3 DNA reads TGTGCCAGCAGCCACCTATCCGAAGCGCCCGAGCAGTACTTC. Translating gives CASSHLSEAPEQYF. Combining the CDR3 with reference TRBV11-2 and TRBJ2-7 gives the whole variable domain EAGVAQSPRYKIIEKRQSVAFWCNPISGHATLYWYQQILGQGPKLLIQFQNNGVVDDSQLPKDRFSAERLKGVDSTLKIQPAKLEDSAVYLCASSHLSEAPEQYFGPGTRLTVT.

V is TRBV4-1 and J is TRBJ2-1; no reliable D call. This CDR3 spans 13 amino acids. Germline loops: CDR1 MGHRA, CDR2 YSYEKL. V was trimmed by 3 bases and J by 6 bases, leaving 9 bases between them. CDR3 region: CASSHLLGNEQFF. In DNA form, the CDR3 reads TGCGCCAGCAGCCACCTACTGGGCAATGAGCAGTTCTTC.

V and J are TRBV5-1 and TRBJ1-6, with D unresolved. Germline loops: CDR1 SGHRS, CDR2 YFSETQ. Trimming took off 4 bases at V and 0 bases at J, with 5 bases between the two ends. The CDR3 is made up of 14 amino acids. CDR3 region: CASSLSSYNSPLHF. The CDR3 nucleotides read TGCGCCAGCAGCCTGAGCTCCTATAATTCACCCCTCCACTTT. Full variable domain (outside the CDR3, taken from reference TRBV5-1 and TRBJ1-6): KAGVTQTPRYLIKTRGQQVTLSCSPISGHRSVSWYQQTPGQGLQFLFEYFSETQRNKGNFPGRFSGRQFSNSRSEMNVSTLELGDSALYLCASSLSSYNSPLHFGNGTRLTVT.

Concerning this clone itself: In the same sample, other DNA sequences code for this CDR3. V usage is TRBV7-2 and J usage is TRBJ1-5, with D possibly matching TRBD1 (5 bases). The CDR3 covers 15 residues. V was cut by 5 bases and J by 2 bases, with 13 bases left in between. Per germline, CDR1 SGHTA and CDR2 FQGNSA. The CDR3 bases are TGTGCCAGCAGCCTAGACGGGGGTCGCAATCAGCCCCAGCATTTT. It yields the protein CASSLDGGRNQPQHF.

The chain carries TRBV14 and TRBJ1-4; D unresolved. Trimming took off 3 bases at V and 8 bases at J, with 10 bases between the two ends. The germline V gene encodes CDR1 SGHDN and CDR2 FVKESK. The CDR3 runs 13 residues. The CDR3 bases are TGTGCCAGCAGCCAGGGGAAAATCGAAAAACTGTTTTTT. Its protein product is CASSQGKIEKLFF.

As regards this clone: The same CDR3 arises from other DNA sequences in this sample as well. The rearrangement links TRBV10-1 to TRBJ2-3, with D possibly being TRBD2 (5 bases). Deletions cut 0 bases from V and 3 bases from J, with 13 bases between. This CDR3 is 16 amino acids long. Germline V CDR1 and CDR2: WNHNN, SYGVQD (reference sequence). CDR3 protein: CASSESTGVGTDTQYF. The CDR3 DNA follows: TGCGCCAGCAGTGAGTCTACCGGGGTTGGAACAGATACGCAGTATTTT.

V gene TRBV6-5 combines with J gene TRBJ2-1; 8 bases agree with TRBD2. Germline V gene data show CDR1 as MNHEY and CDR2 as SVGAGI. The CDR3 length is 15 residues. The V segment lost 0 bases and the J segment 7 bases; nucleotides outside the gene matches: 5. CDR3: CASSYSGLARNEQFF. Here the CDR3 DNA reads TGTGCCAGCAGTTACTCCGGACTAGCCAGGAATGAGCAGTTCTTC.

J is TRBJ2-5 and V is TRBV9; 7 nucleotides line up with TRBD2. The V gene end was trimmed by 0 bases and the J gene end by 4 bases; junction bases not matched to a gene: 3. From germline, CDR1 is SGDLS and CDR2 YYNGEE. The CDR3 spans 14 residues. The CDR3 DNA sequence: TGTGCCAGCAGCGTAGGAGTAGCGGGAGAGACCCAGTACTTC. Translated: CASSVGVAGETQYF.

V usage is TRBV6-1 and J usage is TRBJ1-4, with unresolved D. V was pared by 4 bases and J by 0 bases, with 12 bases between. The CDR3 covers 16 residues. Germline lookup yields CDR1 MNHNS and CDR2 SASEGT. DNA for the CDR3: TGTGCCAGCAGTGTGGGTGGATTTGCAACTAATGAAAAACTGTTTTTT. This gives the protein CASSVGGFATNEKLFF.

This clone was seen a handful of times. The chain couples TRBV9 to TRBJ2-3, with 10 bases fitting TRBD2. The CDR3 is 16 amino acids. The germline V gene encodes CDR1 SGDLS and CDR2 YYNGEE. J gave up 5 bases and V 1 base, and 7 bases lay outside the gene matches. The CDR3 is CASSVLAGDVGDTQYF. The CDR3 DNA is TGTGCCAGCAGCGTACTAGCGGGAGATGTGGGAGATACGCAGTATTTT.

This rearrangement joins TRBV10-1 to TRBJ1-1; D remains unclear. V shed 3 bases and J shed 4 bases, with 6 bases lying between them. This CDR3 has 12 residues. Germline V lookup: CDR1 WNHNN, CDR2 SYGVQD (reference sequence). Here the CDR3 DNA reads TGCGCCAGCAGTGAAGGTGCCACTGAAGCTTTCTTT. This encodes CASSEGATEAFF.

The chain joins TRBV5-4 to TRBJ2-2, with D tentatively TRBD1 (6 bases). Trimming pared 2 bases from V and 4 bases from J, leaving 12 bases between. The CDR3 length is 15 residues. Germline-derived CDR1 and CDR2 are SGHNT and YYREEE (reference sequence). The CDR3: CASSFTGTSTGELFF. CDR3 DNA: TGTGCCAGCAGCTTTACGGGGACAAGCACCGGGGAGCTGTTTTTT. Together with reference TRBV5-4 and TRBJ2-2, the CDR3 gives the full variable domain: ETGVTQSPTHLIKTRGQQVTLRCSSQSGHNTVSWYQQALGQGPQFIFQYYREEENGRGNFPPRFSGLQFPNYSSELNVNALELDDSALYLCASSFTGTSTGELFFGEGSRLTVL.

CDR3 amino acids: CASSLTGRNTDTQYF. CDR3 DNA: TGTGCCAGCAGCTTGACAGGGAGAAACACAGATACGCAGTATTTT. The chain employs TRBV5-6 and TRBJ2-3; a possible D gene is TRBD1 (6 bases). The CDR3 sequence is 15 residues long. Germline V lookup: CDR1 SGHDT, CDR2 YYEEEE. V shed 1 base and J shed 2 bases, with 11 bases lying between them.

The chain carries TRBV7-6 and TRBJ2-5; the D is unclear. V shed 6 bases and J shed 2 bases, with 4 bases lying between them. Per germline, CDR1 SGHVS and CDR2 FNYEAQ. This CDR3 comprises 11 residues. CDR3 in amino acids: CASRQQETQYF. CDR3 sequence (DNA): TGTGCCAGCAGACAACAAGAGACCCAGTACTTC.

The rearrangement uses TRBV18 and TRBJ1-1; 7 bases match TRBD1. With V trimmed by 5 bases and J by 0 bases, 6 bases remained unmatched. The germline CDR1 and CDR2 sequences are KGHSH and LQKENI. The CDR3 extends over 15 amino acids. CDR3 DNA: TGTGCCAGCTCATCATTGGGACAGTTGAACACTGAAGCTTTCTTT. Protein sequence: CASSSLGQLNTEAFF.

The table lists this clone with a count of one. This chain joins TRBV5-1 and TRBJ2-5; 9 nucleotides align to TRBD1. The CDR3 sequence is 14 residues long. Germline CDR1 SGHRS, CDR2 YFSETQ. After removal of 3 bases from V and 5 bases from J, the junction contained 5 bases not matched to a gene. The CDR3 is CASSSQGARETQYF. CDR3 DNA sequence: TGCGCCAGCAGCTCACAGGGGGCGAGGGAGACCCAGTACTTC. The full variable domain, in which reference TRBV5-1 and TRBJ2-5 provide the parts outside the CDR3, is KAGVTQTPRYLIKTRGQQVTLSCSPISGHRSVSWYQQTPGQGLQFLFEYFSETQRNKGNFPGRFSGRQFSNSRSEMNVSTLELGDSALYLCASSSQGARETQYFGPGTRLLVL.

The chain joins TRBV5-1 to TRBJ2-1; TRBD2 matches at 10 bases. The CDR3 length is 18 residues. The V gene's germline CDR1 is SGHRS and CDR2 YFSETQ. J gave up 6 bases and V 5 bases, and 17 bases lay outside the gene matches. The CDR3 loop reads CASSSLVNLAGAGNEQFF. The CDR3 nucleotides read TGCGCCAGCAGTTCCCTGGTAAATCTAGCGGGAGCCGGCAATGAGCAGTTCTTC.

This clone is a singleton in its sample. The chain recombines TRBV7-2 with TRBJ2-4, with 9 bases aligning to TRBD2. Per germline, CDR1 SGHTA and CDR2 FQGNSA. The V segment lost 1 base and the J segment 6 bases; nucleotides outside the gene matches: 7. The length of the CDR3 is 16 residues. The chain's CDR3 is CASSLGISGRGNIQYF. CDR3 DNA sequence: TGTGCCAGCAGCTTAGGTATTAGCGGGAGAGGAAACATTCAGTACTTC.

This clone came up once. The V and J genes are TRBV27 and TRBJ2-1; TRBD1 matches at 7 bases. The germline V gene has CDR1 MNHEY and CDR2 SMNVEV (reference sequence). V lost 4 bases and J lost 3; bases outside the gene matches: 9. There are 16 residues in the CDR3. The chain's CDR3 is CASSSGQLAGYNEQFF. The CDR3 DNA reads TGTGCCAGCAGTTCGGGACAGCTTGCCGGCTACAATGAGCAGTTCTTC.

The V gene is TRBV30, the J gene TRBJ1-4; 7 bases map to TRBD1. The CDR3 is made up of 12 amino acids. CDR1 and CDR2 (germline): GTSNPN, SVGIG (reference sequence). This CDR3 reads CAHTGVGEKLFF. In DNA form, the CDR3 reads TGTGCACACACAGGGGTAGGGGAAAAACTGTTTTTT.